The source of this T cell receptor (beta chain) is a study of blood T cell repertoires in COVID-19 (dated by TCRdb to 2020 to 2022). About the full investigation: The collaborator samples originated in the United States, Italy and Spain and spanned the acute and convalescent phases of COVID-19. HLA class I and class II types, where available, came from metadata supplied by the sample provider rather than from assay-based typing. The repertoires were released in a freely available public database meant as a resource for research on the immune response to SARS-CoV-2. The material from the prospective study consisted of cDNA or gDNA derived from T cells, B-cell-depleted T cells, or PBMCs. The dataset comprised deeply sampled blood TCRbeta repertoires from subjects exposed to, actively infected with, or recovered from COVID-19. The samples were drawn from two sources: the first 160 participants of the ongoing ImmuneRACE study, and fewer than 1,500 subjects contributed by 6 global collaborators. A de-identified subject ID, COVID-19 status, age in years and sex were almost always included in the sample metadata.

TCRbeta CDR3 regions were amplified from genomic DNA by means of the immunoSEQ Assay, a bias-controlled multiplex PCR. From the authors' description of their analysis: Nucleated cell counts per sample were estimated from amplification of reference gene primers within the assay. To quantify the absolute abundance of each unique TCRbeta CDR3 rearrangement, sequence reads were collapsed and filtered. Productive Simpson clonality was computed per sample as the square root of Simpson's diversity index over productive rearrangements. TCRdb carries this immuneACCESS record with in-frame sequences only. Its versions omit some clonotypes, under half of them owing to an unresolved V gene in the studies checked, with the rest unexplained. The DNA was the basis for D and trimming; V, J and clone size are from that table. This sample is represented by approximately 75,000 clones; 75% to 90% of them were singletons. The ten largest clones capture 4% to 5.5% of the sample.

For this chain, trimming is 4 bases at the V end and 1 base at the J end, and the number of junction bases without a gene match is 2. From its cysteine to its phenylalanine, the CDR3 spans 14 amino acids. Just CDR3 DNA is preserved here, 42 bases in frame from base 1. CDR1 is given as SGHRS and CDR2 as YFSETQ, both from the germline V gene. Broader findings and caveats from the paper: The amount of clinical and demographic metadata varied by source and participant and was provided uncurated.

A word on this clone: Its antigen is not yet known. No qualities accompany the bases; no much larger clone lies one base away.

Each collaborating institution followed its own protocols to collect whole blood in K2EDTA tubes. Collaborator samples were shipped for TCRbeta analysis as frozen whole blood, isolated PBMCs, or DNA extracted from either sample type. The receptor comes from a man older than 75 with acute or convalescent COVID-19. The V and J segments used are TRBV5-1 and TRBJ1-1; 9 central bases correspond to TRBD1. Sequenced: peripheral blood. The CDR3 region: CASSTDRGNTEAFF. The sequenced DNA is TGCGCCAGCAGCACGGACAGGGGGAACACTGAAGCTTTCTTT.